This TCR beta chain appears in the sequencing data of a study of Ad26.COV2.S vaccination and SARS-CoV-2 variants. Measured with immunoSEQ multiplex PCR; TCRdb has only the in-frame clones, and not every one. The repertoire holds over 110,000 clones, with approximately 90% as singletons. This clone has just a few counts. Its matching antigen is unknown. Trimming stripped 4 bases from V and 5 bases from J, with 7 bases between. The length of the CDR3 is 12 residues. In germline, CDR1 is MNHEY, CDR2 SVGEGT. Study-wide points: The authors reported substantial breadth in spike-specific CD8+ and CD4+ T cell responses after vaccination. Placebo and vaccine recipients had non-spike TCR breadth that was similar. It is possible that the TCR breadth and depth analyses underestimated the total T cell responses.

The TCR originated in a human donor who had recovered from COVID-19. The V call is TRBV6-2 or TRBV6-3, the J call TRBJ2-3; maybe TRBD1 (5 bases). The material was peripheral blood, obtained after recovery from COVID-19. CDR3 nucleotide sequence: TGTGCCAGCAGTTGGGGCGGAGATACGCAGTATTTT. It yields the protein CASSWGGDTQYF.